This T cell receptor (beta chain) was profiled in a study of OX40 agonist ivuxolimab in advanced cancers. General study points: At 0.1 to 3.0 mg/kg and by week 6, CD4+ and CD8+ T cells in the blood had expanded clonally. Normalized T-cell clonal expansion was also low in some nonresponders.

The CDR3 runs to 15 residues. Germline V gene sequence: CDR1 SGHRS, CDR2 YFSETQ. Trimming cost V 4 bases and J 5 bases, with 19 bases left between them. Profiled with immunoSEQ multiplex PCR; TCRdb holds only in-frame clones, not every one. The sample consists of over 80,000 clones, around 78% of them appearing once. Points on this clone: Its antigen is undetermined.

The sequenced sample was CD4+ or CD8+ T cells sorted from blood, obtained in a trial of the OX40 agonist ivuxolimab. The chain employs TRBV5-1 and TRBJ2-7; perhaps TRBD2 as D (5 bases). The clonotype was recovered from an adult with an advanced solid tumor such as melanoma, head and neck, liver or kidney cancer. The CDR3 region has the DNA TGCGCCAGCAGCCCGTGGGTCGAAGGAGGCAACGAGCAGTACTTC. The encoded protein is CASSPWVEGGNEQYF.